The 28 T cell receptor beta chains below all came from one sample that was sequenced in a study of T-cell reconstitution after alpha-beta-depleted transplantation in children. A TCRbeta library incorporating unique molecular identifiers was prepared. Each CDR3 protein is one row after TCRdb ran MiXCR on the PCR reads. The table includes about 500,000 distinct CDR3 sequences, approximately 29% detected once. Sequenced material: PBMCs from the stem cell graft donor, taken from the stem cell graft. The source is a human donor who donated a stem cell graft to a child with aplastic anemia.

V and J are TRBV6-5 and TRBJ2-7, with 7 nucleotides matching TRBD2. The germline V gene encodes CDR1 MNHEY and CDR2 SVGAGI. V was pared by 0 bases and J by 1 base, with 6 bases of the junction left unmatched. The CDR3 contains 16 residues. Written as DNA, the CDR3 is TGTGCCAGCAGTTACTCGTGGACTAGGAATTCCTACGAGCAGTACTTC. Translating it yields CASSYSWTRNSYEQYF.

The V call is TRBV12-3 or TRBV12-4, the J call TRBJ2-1; D is perhaps TRBD1 (5 bases). The CDR3 is 14 residues long. Trimming cost V 1 base and J 8 bases, with 12 bases left between them. The DNA of the CDR3 is TGTGCCAGCAGTTTAGACCAGCAGGGCGATGAGCAGTTCTTC. It encodes CASSLDQQGDEQFF.

This clonotype was counted only a few times. The chain has TRBV6-1 and TRBJ1-5; perhaps TRBD1 as D (6 bases). The CDR3 is 16 residues long. The ends were cut back, 5 bases at V and 6 bases at J, with 20 bases in the middle. Germline lookup yields CDR1 MNHNS and CDR2 SASEGT. In nucleotides, the CDR3 is TGTGCCAGCAGTCCGAAACAGGGCGTAGGGAGTCAGCCCCAGCATTTT. It is translated as CASSPKQGVGSQPQHF.

The chain is built from TRBV5-1 and TRBJ2-3, with D perhaps matching TRBD1 (5 bases). The CDR3 has 14 residues. Looked up from germline, CDR1 is SGHRS and CDR2 is YFSETQ. V was pared by 4 bases and J by 2 bases, with 11 bases between. As DNA, the CDR3 is TGCGCCAGCAGCCCTGGACAACTCACAGATACGCAGTATTTT. This codes for CASSPGQLTDTQYF.

This clonotype has a handful of counts. The chain links TRBV27 to TRBJ1-1, with D possibly matching TRBD1 (5 bases). CDR1 MNHEY and CDR2 SMNVEV come from the germline V gene (reference sequence). V lost 6 bases, J lost 5 bases, and 13 bases lay in between. The CDR3 contains 13 residues. CDR3 DNA: TGTGCCAGCAGCCGTCTCAGGGAGACTGAAGCTTTCTTT. Translated: CASSRLRETEAFF.

The chain links TRBV6-5 to TRBJ2-3; 11 bases line up with TRBD2. Losses at the gene ends were 6 bases for V and 4 bases for J; bases not matched to a gene: 6. CDR3 length: 15 amino acids. Per the germline V gene, CDR1 is MNHEY and CDR2 is SVGAGI. The CDR3 sequence is CASRLIAGGPDTQYF. As DNA, the CDR3 is TGTGCCAGCAGGTTAATAGCGGGAGGGCCAGATACGCAGTATTTT.

This clonotype was recorded a few times. The gene calls are TRBV12-3 or TRBV12-4 and TRBJ2-7; D tentatively reads TRBD1 or TRBD2 (6 bases each). The ends were cut back, 8 bases at V and 0 bases at J, with 11 bases in the middle. The CDR3 extends over 13 amino acids. The CDR3 DNA reads as TGTGCCAGCGACGGGGGCAACTCCTACGAGCAGTACTTC. Translation gives CASDGGNSYEQYF.

In this sample, this clonotype turned up a few times. This chain links TRBV7-6 with TRBJ2-7; D is uncertain. V was pared by 5 bases and J by 3 bases, with 17 bases between. CDR1 and CDR2 from the germline V gene are SGHVS and FNYEAQ. This CDR3 region has 15 residues. The CDR3, as DNA: TGTGCCAGCAGCCCAGGATCAGGCATATTCTACGAGCAGTACGTC. Translated, it gives CASSPGSGIFYEQYV.

This clonotype was counted between two and nine times. V usage is TRBV3-1 and J usage is TRBJ2-5, with 14 nucleotides matching TRBD2. The germline gives CDR1 LGHDT, CDR2 YNNKEL (reference sequence). This CDR3 contains 16 residues. V trimming: 3 bases; J trimming: 5 bases; junction bases outside the gene matches: 5. Here the CDR3 reads CASSQGLAGDMETQYF. For the CDR3, the DNA is TGTGCCAGCAGCCAGGGACTAGCGGGAGATATGGAGACCCAGTACTTC.

This chain connects TRBV9 to TRBJ2-1; perhaps TRBD2 as D (6 bases). Germline values: CDR1 SGDLS, CDR2 YYNGEE. There are 13 residues in the CDR3. V dropped 0 bases and J dropped 5 bases, with 6 bases sitting between them. The chain's CDR3 is CASSVGTNNEQFF. Here the CDR3 DNA reads TGTGCCAGCAGCGTAGGGACTAACAATGAGCAGTTCTTC.

In regard to this clonotype: Its ends do not fully match the called genes, so a read error is possible. The J gene is TRBJ2-2, the V gene TRBV20-1, with 9 positions matching TRBD2. The CDR3 has 14 amino acids. Germline CDR1 reads DFQATT; CDR2 reads SNEGSKA (reference sequence). CDR3 protein: CSARVAGDTRELFF. CDR3 nucleotides: TGCAGTGCTAGAGTAGCGGGGGACACCCGGGAGCTGTTTTTT.

The V and J genes are TRBV19 and TRBJ1-6; the match to TRBD1 covers 8 bases. Germline CDR1 is LNHDA and CDR2 is SQIVND (reference sequence). Germline trimming cut 1 base from V and 11 bases from J; bases unmatched to any gene: 4. The CDR3 is made up of 14 amino acids. The CDR3 DNA reads TGTGCCAGTAGTATAGCGGACAGGGCTACACCCCTCCACTTT. It codes for CASSIADRATPLHF.

This clonotype turned up a few times. The chain recombines TRBV5-6 with TRBJ2-2, with 16 bases aligning to TRBD2. CDR1 is SGHDT, CDR2 YYEEEE, per germline. The V segment lost 4 bases and the J segment 5 bases; nucleotides outside the gene matches: 5. CDR3 length equals 17 residues. The CDR3 DNA follows: TGTGCCAGCAGCGTGGGACTAGCGGGAGGGCGAACCGGGGAGCTGTTTTTT. Its protein is CASSVGLAGGRTGELFF. The full variable domain, in which reference TRBV5-6 and TRBJ2-2 provide the parts outside the CDR3, is DAGVTQSPTHLIKTRGQQVTLRCSPKSGHDTVSWYQQALGQGPQFIFQYYEEEERQRGNFPDRFSGHQFPNYSSELNVNALLLGDSALYLCASSVGLAGGRTGELFFGEGSRLTVL.

At least ten counts were recorded for this clonotype. The gene calls are TRBV20-1 and TRBJ1-1, with a weak D call TRBD1 (5 bases). CDR3 length: 13 amino acids. The V end was cut by 0 bases, the J end by 14 bases, with 19 bases between. Germline values: CDR1 DFQATT, CDR2 SNEGSKA (reference sequence). CDR3 in amino acids: CSARDIGGTAMFF. CDR3 bases: TGCAGTGCTAGAGATATCGGGGGGACCGCGATGTTCTTT.

This clonotype was observed a few times. The V and J genes are TRBV4-2 and TRBJ2-1; possible D gene TRBD2, 6 bases. CDR1 is LGHNA and CDR2 is YNFKEQ in the germline V gene. V lost 0 bases to trimming and J lost 3 bases, with 15 bases between them. This CDR3 region has 17 residues. CDR3 DNA sequence: TGTGCCAGCAGCCAAGATGGGACGGGAGTCCTCTACAATGAGCAGTTCTTC. Translation gives CASSQDGTGVLYNEQFF.

V is TRBV15 and J is TRBJ1-4, with 8 bases that match TRBD1. Germline-derived CDR1 and CDR2 are LNHNV and YYDKDF (reference sequence). This CDR3 comprises 16 residues. V dropped 3 bases and J dropped 8; count of bases not matched to a gene: 11. The CDR3 is CATSSPVGTGQEKLFF. The DNA for the CDR3 is TGTGCCACCAGCAGCCCTGTCGGGACAGGTCAGGAAAAACTGTTTTTT.

The chain employs TRBV7-9 and TRBJ2-1; D gene unclear. This CDR3 comprises 13 residues. Germline V gives CDR1 SEHNR, CDR2 FQNEAQ (reference sequence). V lost 5 bases and J 9 bases, leaving 14 bases between the germline ends. Written as DNA, the CDR3 is TGTGCCAGCAGCCAAGGTTTCGGGCGTGAGCAGTTCTTC. It is translated as CASSQGFGREQFF.

In nucleotides, the CDR3 is TGTGCCAGCAGCTTATGGGGGGCTGGCAATCAGCCCCAGCATTTT. This sequence encodes CASSLWGAGNQPQHF. The gene calls are TRBV7-8 and TRBJ1-5, with TRBD1 as a possible D gene (6 bases). V lost 2 bases and J 2 bases, leaving 10 bases between the germline ends. CDR1 and CDR2 from the germline V gene are SGHVS and FQNEAQ. This CDR3 comprises 15 residues.

This chain uses TRBV29-1 with TRBJ2-5; 13 nucleotides agree with TRBD2. Germline CDR1 reads SQVTM; CDR2 reads ANQGSEA. V lost 2 bases to trimming and J lost 7 bases; unmatched junction nucleotides: 13. There are 17 residues in the CDR3. CDR3 amino acids: CSVERFGLAGDPGTQYF. CDR3 nucleotide sequence: TGCAGCGTTGAACGTTTTGGACTAGCGGGAGATCCGGGGACCCAGTACTTC.

This clonotype has just a few counts. The chain has TRBV12-3 or TRBV12-4 and TRBJ1-2, with a tentative D call TRBD1 (5 bases). V shed 4 bases and J shed 1 base, with 22 bases lying between them. This CDR3 is 18 amino acids long. CDR3 protein: CASSYHRWDGADNYGYTF. In nucleotides, the CDR3 is TGTGCCAGCAGTTATCACCGCTGGGACGGAGCAGATAACTATGGCTACACCTTC.

The chain recombines TRBV20-1 with TRBJ2-1; possible D gene TRBD2, 5 bases. From germline, CDR1 is DFQATT and CDR2 SNEGSKA (reference sequence). This CDR3 region has 15 residues. The germline V and J ends were trimmed by 5 bases and 1 base, with 15 bases remaining between them. As DNA, the CDR3 is TGCAGTGCTCGAAGCCGGCGGAGGTCCTACAATGAGCAGTTCTTC. It yields the protein CSARSRRRSYNEQFF.

This chain connects TRBV7-2 to TRBJ2-7; D assignment may be TRBD1 or TRBD2 (5 bases each). The germline V and J ends were trimmed by 5 bases and 5 bases, with 13 bases remaining between them. From germline, CDR1 is SGHTA and CDR2 FQGNSA. The CDR3 has 13 amino acids. In DNA form, the CDR3 reads TGTGCCAGCAGCCCGGGGACGTACCACGAGCAGTACTTC. Translated, it gives CASSPGTYHEQYF.

V is TRBV7-2 and J is TRBJ1-6; no clear D. Trimming stripped 5 bases from V and 6 bases from J, with 14 bases between. The CDR3 is made up of 15 amino acids. CDR1 and CDR2 (germline): SGHTA, FQGNSA. The CDR3 DNA reads TGTGCCAGCAGCAACTCCGGGCCGATTAATTCACCCCTCCACTTT. Protein product: CASSNSGPINSPLHF.

This chain links TRBV5-4 with TRBJ2-5; 8 bases align to TRBD2. Trimming at V came to 1 base and at J to 3 bases, leaving 5 bases not matched to a gene. CDR3 length equals 15 residues. From germline, CDR1 is SGHNT and CDR2 YYREEE (reference sequence). CDR3 region: CASSLPVAGKETQYF. CDR3 in DNA: TGTGCCAGCAGCTTGCCCGTAGCGGGAAAAGAGACCCAGTACTTC.

The rearrangement uses TRBV15 and TRBJ2-3; D is possibly TRBD2 (5 bases). The CDR3 length is 17 residues. Germline CDR1 is LNHNV and CDR2 is YYDKDF (reference sequence). Deletions cut 1 base from V and 2 bases from J, with 16 bases between. As DNA, the CDR3 is TGTGCCACCAGCAGAGTAACAGAGAGACTATACACAGATACGCAGTATTTT. Translating it yields CATSRVTERLYTDTQYF.

The rearrangement joins TRBV3-1 to TRBJ2-5; possible D gene TRBD2, 5 bases. Germline CDR1 is LGHDT and CDR2 is YNNKEL (reference sequence). The CDR3 totals 12 residues. The V end was cut by 6 bases, the J end by 5 bases, with 10 bases between. The CDR3 sequence is CASSRTGETQYF. The CDR3, as DNA: TGTGCCAGCAGTCGGACTGGGGAGACCCAGTACTTC.

This clonotype was detected only a few times. This chain uses TRBV3-1 with TRBJ1-5; the match to TRBD1 covers 7 bases. The germline CDR1 and CDR2 sequences are LGHDT and YNNKEL (reference sequence). Germline trimming cut 3 bases from V and 0 bases from J; bases unmatched to any gene: 5. The CDR3 is 16 amino acids. CDR3 in DNA: TGTGCCAGCAGCCAGGGGGACAGTTATAGCAATCAGCCCCAGCATTTT. Translated: CASSQGDSYSNQPQHF. The entire variable domain, with the rest obtained from reference TRBV3-1 and TRBJ1-5, is as follows: DTAVSQTPKYLVTQMGNDKSIKCEQNLGHDTMYWYKQDSKKFLKIMFSYNNKELIINETVPNRFSPKSPDKAHLNLHINSLELGDSAVYFCASSQGDSYSNQPQHFGDGTRLSIL.

The J gene is TRBJ2-1, the V gene TRBV11-3; D is uncertain. Per the germline V gene, CDR1 is SGHNT and CDR2 is YENEEA. The CDR3 has 15 residues. Between the trimmed V and J ends, which lost 1 base and 4 bases, there was a span of 11 bases. For the CDR3, the DNA is TGTGCCAGCAGCTTAGGAGCAAGTCGGTACAATGAGCAGTTCTTC. Its translation is CASSLGASRYNEQFF.